The 23 T cell receptor beta chains in this list originate from one sample, sequenced in a study of T cells in Graves' hyperthyroidism and ophthalmopathy (dated by TCRdb to between 2019 and 2020). Receptors were amplified or captured by multiplex PCR. Reads for this sample came from an Illumina HiSeq 2000. TCR beta CDR3 regions were amplified from RNA transcripts. The first round of RT-PCR for the TCR CDR3 was performed with the HTBI primer set and the Qiagen OneStep RT-PCR kit. TCRdb trimmed the raw reads at Q25, called clones with MiXCR and kept productive beta chains. CDR3 protein sequences are deduplicated, and each keeps its most common genes and DNA. The sample records some 490,000 distinct CDR3 sequences, roughly 15% of which are singletons. Approximately 30% of the sample is in the top ten clones. Sequences were obtained from blood. The receptors come from a woman aged 25 to 39 with Graves' ophthalmopathy.

The gene calls are TRBV6-1 and TRBJ2-5, with a weak D call TRBD1 (5 bases). V was pared by 10 bases and J by 2 bases, with 14 bases between. The CDR3 spans 13 residues. The germline gives CDR1 MNHNS, CDR2 SASEGT. CDR3 in amino acids: CATLQKGQETQYF. The CDR3 region has the DNA TGTGCCACCCTCCAGAAGGGGCAAGAGACCCAGTACTTC.

This clonotype was found many times. This chain links TRBV27 with TRBJ2-7; TRBD2 matches 16 bases. The V gene's germline CDR1 is MNHEY and CDR2 SMNVEV (reference sequence). The CDR3 contains 18 residues. V trimming: 3 bases; J trimming: 7 bases; junction bases outside the gene matches: 12. CDR3 loop: CASSLGLAGGPITLEQYF. The CDR3 DNA reads as TGTGCCAGCAGTTTGGGACTAGCGGGAGGGCCTATTACTCTGGAGCAGTACTTC.

At least ten counts were recorded for this clonotype. This rearrangement joins TRBV30 to TRBJ2-7; tentatively, D is TRBD1 (6 bases). Germline lookup yields CDR1 GTSNPN and CDR2 SVGIG (reference sequence). This CDR3 has 18 residues. V was trimmed by 4 bases and J by 5 bases, leaving 30 bases between them. The CDR3: CAWTLARGLGQGNDEQYF. CDR3 nucleotide sequence: TGTGCCTGGACTCTAGCTCGGGGTCTGGGGCAGGGGAACGACGAGCAGTACTTC.

At least ten counts were recorded for this clonotype. J is TRBJ1-5 and V is TRBV7-2, with D uncertain. The V end was cut by 0 bases, the J end by 9 bases, with 6 bases between. This CDR3 is built from 12 residues. CDR1 SGHTA and CDR2 FQGNSA come from the germline V gene. CDR3 protein: CASSLAAGPQHF. The CDR3 DNA follows: TGTGCCAGCAGCTTAGCTGCGGGGCCCCAGCATTTT. The full variable domain, completed using reference TRBV7-2 and TRBJ1-5, is GAGVSQSPSNKVTEKGKDVELRCDPISGHTALYWYRQSLGQGLEFLIYFQGNSAPDKSGLPSDRFSAERTGGSVSTLTIQRTQQEDSAVYLCASSLAAGPQHFGDGTRLSIL.

In this sample, this clonotype turned up many times. V is TRBV4-2 and J is TRBJ1-1; TRBD1 matches at 7 bases. Per the germline V gene, CDR1 is LGHNA and CDR2 is YNFKEQ. V was clipped by 3 bases and J by 3 bases; unmatched bases: 7. The CDR3 is 15 amino acids. This chain's CDR3 is CASSQDQTGHTEAFF. CDR3 nucleotide sequence: TGTGCCAGCAGCCAGGACCAGACAGGGCACACTGAAGCTTTCTTT.

The chain recombines TRBV7-6 with TRBJ2-3; 9 nucleotides match TRBD2. V trimming: 1 base; J trimming: 1 base; junction bases outside the gene matches: 9. This CDR3 contains 18 residues. Germline V CDR1 and CDR2: SGHVS, FNYEAQ. DNA for the CDR3: TGTGCCAGCAGCTTAGAATCAGGGCTAGCGGGACGCACAGATACGCAGTATTTT. Amino acids: CASSLESGLAGRTDTQYF. Full variable domain (missing parts from reference TRBV7-6 and TRBJ2-3): GAGVSQSPRYKVTKRGQDVALRCDPISGHVSLYWYRQALGQGPEFLTYFNYEAQQDKSGLPNDRFSAERPEGSISTLTIQRTEQRDSAMYRCASSLESGLAGRTDTQYFGPGTRLTVL.

This clonotype was observed many times. The rearrangement uses TRBV7-3 and TRBJ1-1; the D gene is possibly TRBD1 (5 bases). This CDR3 is 16 amino acids long. Germline V gene sequence: CDR1 SGHTA, CDR2 FQGTGA. Trimming pared 4 bases from V and 1 base from J, leaving 16 bases between. CDR3 amino acids: CASSSNTGTENTEAFF. The CDR3 nucleotides are TGTGCCAGCAGCTCTAACACCGGGACGGAGAACACTGAAGCTTTCTTT.

The chain combines TRBV5-6 with TRBJ2-1; 12 bases fit TRBD2. The germline V gene encodes CDR1 SGHDT and CDR2 YYEEEE. The CDR3 loop spans 15 amino acids. The J segment lost 9 bases and the V segment lost 3 bases, leaving 7 bases of the junction unmatched. The CDR3 region is CASSSLTSGRGEQFF. The CDR3 coding sequence is TGTGCCAGCAGCTCCTTGACTAGCGGGAGAGGTGAGCAGTTCTTC.

This clonotype showed up just a few times. The J gene is TRBJ1-3, the V gene TRBV28; tentatively, D is TRBD1 (5 bases). Germline lookup yields CDR1 MDHEN and CDR2 SYDVKM. The ends were cut back, 5 bases at V and 2 bases at J, with 13 bases in the middle. This CDR3 has 15 residues. As DNA, the CDR3 is TGTGCCAGCAGTCCCCCGGGAGGGGCTGGAAACACCATATATTTT. Protein product: CASSPPGGAGNTIYF. The full variable domain, rest sourced from reference TRBV28 and TRBJ1-3, is DVKVTQSSRYLVKRTGEKVFLECVQDMDHENMFWYRQDPGLGLRLIYFSYDVKMKEKGDIPEGYSVSREKKERFSLILESASTNQTSMYLCASSPPGGAGNTIYFGEGSWLTVV.

This clonotype came up many times. The chain carries TRBV6-1 and TRBJ2-7, with TRBD2 matching over 10 bases. The length of the CDR3 is 14 residues. Trimming at V came to 6 bases and at J to 1 base, leaving 3 bases not matched to a gene. CDR1 and CDR2 (germline): MNHNS, SASEGT. In nucleotides, the CDR3 is TGTGCCAGCAGCGAACTAGCGGGGTCCTACGAGCAGTACTTC. Amino acids: CASSELAGSYEQYF.

On this clonotype: A much larger clone lies a single base off, so this may be a read error. This chain joins TRBV12-3 or TRBV12-4 and TRBJ1-5; 8 bases align to TRBD1. Germline trimming cut 8 bases from V and 5 bases from J; bases unmatched to any gene: 5. This CDR3 comprises 13 residues. CDR3 amino acids: CASGQTGDQPQHF. The DNA of the CDR3 is TGTGCCAGCGGGCAGACAGGGGATCAGCCCCAGCATTTT.

This clonotype appeared many times. This chain links TRBV6-1 with TRBJ2-2; tentative D call: TRBD2 (6 bases). Trimming took off 6 bases at V and 6 bases at J, with 11 bases between the two ends. Germline CDR1 MNHNS, CDR2 SASEGT. The length of the CDR3 is 13 residues. CDR3 protein: CASSHSGAGELFF. CDR3 sequence (DNA): TGTGCCAGCAGCCACTCGGGGGCCGGGGAGCTGTTTTTT.

This clonotype was observed a handful of times. This chain connects TRBV4-1 to TRBJ2-7; TRBD2 matches at 9 bases. V shed 2 bases and J 5 bases; nucleotides not matched to a gene: 7. CDR1 and CDR2 from the germline V gene are MGHRA and YSYEKL. This CDR3 is 15 amino acids long. The CDR3 sequence is CASSQPGLAFHEQYF. The CDR3 coding sequence is TGCGCCAGCAGCCAACCGGGACTAGCTTTCCACGAGCAGTACTTC.

Ten or more counts support this clonotype. The chain is built from TRBV30 and TRBJ2-7, with D hard to call. The CDR3 consists of 11 residues. V was pared by 6 bases and J by 5 bases, with 11 bases between. Germline V gene lookup returns CDR1 GTSNPN and CDR2 SVGIG (reference sequence). The CDR3 coding sequence is TGTGCCTGCCGCAGGCGCAACGAGCAGTACTTC. It translates to CACRRRNEQYF.

This clonotype was detected ten times or more. This chain uses TRBV12-3 or TRBV12-4 with TRBJ2-1; TRBD2 matches 9 bases. V dropped 2 bases and J dropped 3; count of bases not matched to a gene: 8. This CDR3 contains 17 residues. In DNA form, the CDR3 reads TGTGCCAGCAGTTTAAGCGGTCTAGCGGGATACTACAATGAGCAGTTCTTC. As protein: CASSLSGLAGYYNEQFF.

This clonotype has just one count. This rearrangement joins TRBV28 to TRBJ2-1; the D is unclear. Trimming stripped 1 base from V and 7 bases from J, with 8 bases between. The CDR3 has 13 amino acids. Germline loops: CDR1 MDHEN, CDR2 SYDVKM. The CDR3 protein is CASSLFVSNEQFF. The CDR3, as DNA: TGTGCCAGCAGTTTATTCGTCTCGAATGAGCAGTTCTTC. Looking up the rest from reference TRBV28 and TRBJ2-1 gives the full variable domain: DVKVTQSSRYLVKRTGEKVFLECVQDMDHENMFWYRQDPGLGLRLIYFSYDVKMKEKGDIPEGYSVSREKKERFSLILESASTNQTSMYLCASSLFVSNEQFFGPGTRLTVL.

The CDR3 is CASSPTLLLGEQYF. CDR3 in DNA: TGTGCCAGTAGTCCCACCCTCCTCCTGGGCGAGCAGTACTTC. The rearrangement uses TRBV19 and TRBJ2-7; D remains ambiguous. The germline V gene has CDR1 LNHDA and CDR2 SQIVND (reference sequence). CDR3 length: 14 amino acids. V lost 5 bases to trimming and J lost 6 bases, with 17 bases between them.

This clonotype was recorded a few times. The chain couples TRBV27 to TRBJ1-1, with D hard to call. In germline, CDR1 is MNHEY, CDR2 SMNVEV (reference sequence). With 0 bases removed from V and 4 bases from J, the gap between germline ends came to 6 bases. The CDR3 length is 13 residues. CDR3 DNA sequence: TGTGCCAGCAGTTTATCAGTTCCCACTGAAGCTTTCTTT. This translates into CASSLSVPTEAFF.

This clonotype came up a few times. The J gene is TRBJ2-2, the V gene TRBV6-5, with 7 bases fitting TRBD1. The CDR3 has 16 amino acids. The V segment lost 0 bases and the J segment 7 bases; nucleotides outside the gene matches: 8. Per the germline V gene, CDR1 is MNHEY and CDR2 is SVGAGI. The CDR3 coding sequence is TGTGCCAGCAGTTACTCCTCGACAGGGATATTCGGGGAGCTGTTTTTT. As protein: CASSYSSTGIFGELFF.

Many counts were recorded for this clonotype. The chain is built from TRBV7-2 and TRBJ1-5; D is ambiguous. Trimming left V 2 bases short and J 6 bases short, with 17 bases between. Germline V gene sequence: CDR1 SGHTA, CDR2 FQGNSA. The CDR3 covers 16 residues. CDR3 sequence: CASSLNPGGTGQPQHF. CDR3 in DNA: TGTGCCAGCAGCTTAAATCCGGGAGGCACCGGTCAGCCCCAGCATTTT.

This clonotype came up many times. The chain links TRBV7-8 to TRBJ2-5; 10 bases are a match to TRBD2. V shed 8 bases, J shed 7 bases, and the junction held 10 bases outside the gene matches. The CDR3 runs 14 residues. CDR1 SGHVS and CDR2 FQNEAQ come from the germline V gene. The CDR3 coding sequence is TGTGCCAGCGGCCCAGCGGGAGGGCCAGGGACCCAGTACTTC. This sequence encodes CASGPAGGPGTQYF.

This clonotype showed up many times. The chain uses TRBV7-3 and TRBJ1-4, with a possible D match to TRBD1 (6 bases). V was cut by 0 bases and J by 6 bases, with 8 bases left in between. Germline V gene data show CDR1 as SGHTA and CDR2 as FQGTGA. This CDR3 has 14 amino acids. The CDR3 DNA sequence: TGTGCCAGCAGCTTAACCAGGGGCGATGAAAAACTGTTTTTT. Translated, it gives CASSLTRGDEKLFF.

The chain joins TRBV20-1 to TRBJ2-4, with no clear D. The CDR3 is made up of 12 amino acids. Germline CDR1 is DFQATT and CDR2 is SNEGSKA (reference sequence). The V end was cut by 6 bases, the J end by 0 bases, with 6 bases between. CDR3 loop: CSAVIAKNIQYF. The CDR3 coding sequence is TGCAGTGCGGTTATAGCCAAAAACATTCAGTACTTC.